Listed below are T cell receptor beta chains from one sample, sequenced in a study of blood T cell repertoires in COVID-19. This table comes from immunoSEQ multiplex PCR, and its TCRdb copy is limited to in-frame clones, with some not included. The top ten hold 10% to 13% of the sample, which has roughly 160,000 clones, about 83% seen once. The sequenced material came from peripheral blood. Receptors originate from an older woman with COVID-19, enrolled during active disease. The CDR3 runs from the conserved cysteine through the conserved F or W. A D gene is named only where the DNA matches it firmly. Expanded clones get a size class; other rows say once, few or many, or leave the size out.

d_call: -
v_call: TRBV5-4
clone_size: -
j_call: TRBJ2-2
cdr3_aa: CASSLPGGANGELFF
cdr3_nt: TGTGCCAGCAGCCTGCCTGGGGGGGCGAACGGTGAACTGTTTTTT

d_call: TRBD1
v_call: TRBV6-5
clone_size: -
j_call: TRBJ2-7
cdr3_aa: CASTGTAHSYEQYF
cdr3_nt: TGTGCCAGCACCGGGACAGCTCACTCCTACGAGCAGTACTTC

d_call: -
v_call: TRBV6-1
clone_size: -
j_call: TRBJ1-4
cdr3_aa: CASSEGGTTNEKLFF
cdr3_nt: TGTGCCAGCAGTGAAGGCGGGACAACTAATGAAAAACTGTTTTTT

d_call: TRBD1
v_call: TRBV7-9
clone_size: once
j_call: TRBJ1-1
cdr3_aa: CASSEGQGVGEAFF
cdr3_nt: TGTGCCAGCAGCGAGGGACAGGGGGTTGGCGAAGCTTTCTTT

d_call: -
v_call: TRBV4-1
clone_size: -
j_call: TRBJ2-3
cdr3_aa: CASSQGAGTDTQYF
cdr3_nt: TGCGCCAGCAGCCAAGGGGCTGGCACAGATACGCAGTATTTT

d_call: TRBD1
v_call: TRBV7-2
clone_size: -
j_call: TRBJ1-2
cdr3_aa: CASSPGQGASGYTF
cdr3_nt: TGTGCCAGCAGCCCCGGACAGGGGGCCTCGGGCTACACCTTC

d_call: TRBD1
v_call: TRBV27
clone_size: -
j_call: TRBJ1-6
cdr3_aa: CASSSPGGRGSNSPLHF
cdr3_nt: TGTGCCAGCAGTTCCCCAGGGGGGCGCGGTTCAAATTCACCCCTCCACTTT

d_call: -
v_call: TRBV7-9
clone_size: few
j_call: TRBJ2-7
cdr3_aa: CASSSSFSYEQYF
cdr3_nt: TGTGCCAGCAGCTCCTCCTTCTCCTACGAGCAGTACTTC

d_call: -
v_call: TRBV6-5
clone_size: -
j_call: TRBJ1-5
cdr3_aa: CASSPRNQPQHF
cdr3_nt: TGTGCCAGCAGCCCCAGAAATCAGCCCCAGCATTTT

d_call: TRBD1
v_call: TRBV10-2
clone_size: -
j_call: TRBJ2-2
cdr3_aa: CASSESVYRGGGELFF
cdr3_nt: TGCGCCAGCAGTGAGTCGGTTTACAGGGGCGGCGGGGAGCTGTTTTTT

d_call: TRBD2
v_call: TRBV4-1
clone_size: -
j_call: TRBJ2-5
cdr3_aa: CASRLGLAGAETQYF
cdr3_nt: TGCGCCAGCAGACTGGGACTAGCGGGGGCAGAGACCCAGTACTTC

d_call: TRBD1
v_call: TRBV7-2
clone_size: -
j_call: TRBJ1-2
cdr3_aa: CASSLVTGEANYGYTF
cdr3_nt: TGTGCCAGCAGCTTAGTAACAGGGGAGGCTAACTATGGCTACACCTTC

d_call: -
v_call: TRBV4-1
clone_size: -
j_call: TRBJ1-2
cdr3_aa: CASSRGTLGGQGHGYTF
cdr3_nt: TGCGCCAGCAGCCGGGGGACACTCGGGGGGCAGGGGCATGGCTACACCTTC

d_call: TRBD1
v_call: TRBV27
clone_size: few
j_call: TRBJ1-2
cdr3_aa: CASRGTGSYGYTF
cdr3_nt: TGTGCCAGCAGGGGGACAGGGAGCTATGGCTACACCTTC

d_call: TRBD2
v_call: TRBV28
clone_size: -
j_call: TRBJ2-1
cdr3_aa: CASSSSSGGPQRNKFF
cdr3_nt: TGTGCCAGCAGTTCCTCTAGCGGGGGGCCACAAAGGAATAAGTTCTTC

d_call: -
v_call: TRBV5-8
clone_size: -
j_call: TRBJ1-1
cdr3_aa: CASMSDSFFPTEAFF
cdr3_nt: TGTGCCAGCATGTCGGACAGCTTCTTTCCCACTGAAGCTTTCTTT

d_call: -
v_call: TRBV28
clone_size: -
j_call: TRBJ1-4
cdr3_aa: CASTSPSGPTNEKLFF
cdr3_nt: TGTGCCAGCACCTCCCCGAGCGGACCCACTAATGAAAAACTGTTTTTT

d_call: TRBD2
v_call: TRBV30
clone_size: -
j_call: TRBJ2-1
cdr3_aa: CAWTGLAVNNEQFF
cdr3_nt: TGTGCCTGGACTGGGCTAGCGGTGAACAATGAGCAGTTCTTC

d_call: -
v_call: TRBV2
clone_size: -
j_call: TRBJ1-4
cdr3_aa: CASSEARLPNEKLFF
cdr3_nt: TGTGCCAGCAGTGAAGCGCGGCTGCCTAATGAAAAACTGTTTTTT

d_call: -
v_call: TRBV6-1
clone_size: once
j_call: TRBJ1-3
cdr3_aa: CASSEQGPGNTIYF
cdr3_nt: TGTGCCAGCAGTGAACAGGGTCCTGGAAACACCATATATTTT

d_call: -
v_call: TRBV3-1/TRBV3-2
clone_size: -
j_call: TRBJ1-6
cdr3_aa: CASSQVPGSRNSPLHF
cdr3_nt: TGTGCCAGCAGCCAAGTGCCTGGGTCGCGGAATTCACCCCTCCACTTT

d_call: -
v_call: TRBV5-6
clone_size: -
j_call: TRBJ1-1
cdr3_aa: CASSLAGGGTEAFF
cdr3_nt: TGTGCCAGCAGCCTGGCCGGAGGTGGCACTGAAGCTTTCTTT

d_call: -
v_call: TRBV29-1
clone_size: -
j_call: TRBJ1-2
cdr3_aa: CSVLGRSYYGYTF
cdr3_nt: TGCAGCGTTTTGGGCCGCTCCTACTATGGCTACACCTTC

d_call: -
v_call: TRBV30
clone_size: -
j_call: TRBJ1-1
cdr3_aa: CAWSGRWGDPRDTEAFF
cdr3_nt: TGTGCCTGGAGTGGACGTTGGGGGGACCCCCGGGACACTGAAGCTTTCTTT

d_call: -
v_call: TRBV6-5
clone_size: -
j_call: TRBJ2-5
cdr3_aa: CASVAGRETQYF
cdr3_nt: TGTGCCAGCGTGGCAGGGCGGGAGACCCAGTACTTC

d_call: TRBD1
v_call: TRBV7-9
clone_size: -
j_call: TRBJ2-7
cdr3_aa: CASSLARDSPHEQYF
cdr3_nt: TGTGCCAGCAGCTTAGCTAGGGACAGTCCCCACGAGCAGTACTTC

d_call: -
v_call: TRBV18
clone_size: -
j_call: TRBJ1-1
cdr3_aa: CASSPQGRTTEAFF
cdr3_nt: TGTGCCAGCTCACCACAGGGGAGGACTACTGAAGCTTTCTTT

d_call: -
v_call: TRBV30
clone_size: -
j_call: TRBJ1-2
cdr3_aa: CAWSVQWRYTF
cdr3_nt: TGTGCCTGGAGTGTACAGTGGAGGTACACCTTC

d_call: TRBD1
v_call: TRBV29-1
clone_size: -
j_call: TRBJ2-7
cdr3_aa: CSATGDSYEQYF
cdr3_nt: TGCAGCGCGACAGGGGATTCCTACGAGCAGTACTTC

d_call: -
v_call: TRBV10-3
clone_size: -
j_call: TRBJ1-2
cdr3_aa: CAISEFRDSGSGGYTF
cdr3_nt: TGTGCCATCAGTGAGTTTAGGGACTCCGGGAGTGGTGGCTACACCTTC

d_call: TRBD1
v_call: TRBV19
clone_size: -
j_call: TRBJ1-5
cdr3_aa: CASTDRVEGNQPQHF
cdr3_nt: TGTGCCAGTACCGACAGGGTTGAGGGCAATCAGCCCCAGCATTTT

d_call: TRBD1
v_call: TRBV30
clone_size: -
j_call: TRBJ1-2
cdr3_aa: CAWSKGQGAMGYGYTF
cdr3_nt: TGTGCCTGGAGTAAAGGACAGGGGGCGATGGGATATGGCTACACCTTC

d_call: -
v_call: TRBV28
clone_size: -
j_call: TRBJ1-5
cdr3_aa: CASSLIQGPYSNQPQHF
cdr3_nt: TGTGCCAGCAGTTTAATTCAGGGCCCGTATAGCAATCAGCCCCAGCATTTT

d_call: -
v_call: TRBV24-1
clone_size: once
j_call: TRBJ1-5
cdr3_aa: CATSDRGGLGNQPQHF
cdr3_nt: TGTGCCACCAGTGATAGGGGGGGCCTGGGCAATCAGCCCCAGCATTTT

d_call: -
v_call: TRBV18
clone_size: -
j_call: TRBJ1-4
cdr3_aa: CASFRTDTNEKLFF
cdr3_nt: TGTGCCAGCTTCCGGACAGACACTAATGAAAAACTGTTTTTT

d_call: TRBD2
v_call: TRBV11-3
clone_size: -
j_call: TRBJ2-2
cdr3_aa: CASSLDGTSGTGELFF
cdr3_nt: TGTGCCAGCAGCTTAGACGGGACTAGTGGTACCGGGGAGCTGTTTTTT

d_call: -
v_call: TRBV5-4
clone_size: once
j_call: TRBJ1-2
cdr3_aa: CASSTDPGSYGYTF
cdr3_nt: TGTGCCAGCAGCACCGATCCAGGTTCCTATGGCTACACCTTC

d_call: -
v_call: TRBV5-8
clone_size: -
j_call: TRBJ1-4
cdr3_aa: CASSPRDIPGKLFF
cdr3_nt: TGTGCCAGCAGCCCCCGGGACATCCCTGGTAAACTGTTTTTT